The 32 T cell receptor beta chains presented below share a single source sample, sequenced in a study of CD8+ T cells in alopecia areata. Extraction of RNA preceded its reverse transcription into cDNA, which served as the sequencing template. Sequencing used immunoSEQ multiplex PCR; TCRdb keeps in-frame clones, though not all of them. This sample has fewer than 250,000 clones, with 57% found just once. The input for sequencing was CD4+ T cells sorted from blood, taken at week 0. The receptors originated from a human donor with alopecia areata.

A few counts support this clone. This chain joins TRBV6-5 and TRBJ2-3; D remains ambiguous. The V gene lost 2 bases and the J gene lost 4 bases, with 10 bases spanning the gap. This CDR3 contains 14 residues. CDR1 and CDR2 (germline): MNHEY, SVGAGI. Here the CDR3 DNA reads TGTGCCAGCAGTTACGGGCAGCTACCAGATACGCAGTATTTT. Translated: CASSYGQLPDTQYF.

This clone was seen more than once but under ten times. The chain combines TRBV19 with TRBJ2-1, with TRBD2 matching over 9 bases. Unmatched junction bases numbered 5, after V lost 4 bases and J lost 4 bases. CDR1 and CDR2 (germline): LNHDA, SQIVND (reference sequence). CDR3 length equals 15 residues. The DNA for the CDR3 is TGTGCCAGTAGTAGCCCGCTAGCGGGATACAATGAGCAGTTCTTC. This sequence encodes CASSSPLAGYNEQFF.

CDR3 bases: TGTGCCTGGAGTGTACTTGGAAGCACTGAAGCTTTCTTT. Translated: CAWSVLGSTEAFF. J is TRBJ1-1 and V is TRBV30; D not resolved. The CDR3 totals 13 residues. Per the germline V gene, CDR1 is GTSNPN and CDR2 is SVGIG (reference sequence). V lost 0 bases and J lost 4, with 9 bases in between. Complete variable domain (other parts from reference TRBV30 and TRBJ1-1): SQTIHQWPATLVQPVGSPLSLECTVEGTSNPNLYWYRQAAGRGLQLLFYSVGIGQISSEVPQNLSASRPQDRQFILSSKKLLLSDSGFYLCAWSVLGSTEAFFGQGTRLTVV.

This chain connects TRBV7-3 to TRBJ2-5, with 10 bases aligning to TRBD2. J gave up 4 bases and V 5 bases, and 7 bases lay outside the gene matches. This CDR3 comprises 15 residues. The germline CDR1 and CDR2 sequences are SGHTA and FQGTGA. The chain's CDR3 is CASSPGLAARETQYF. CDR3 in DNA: TGTGCCAGCAGCCCCGGACTAGCGGCCAGAGAGACCCAGTACTTC.

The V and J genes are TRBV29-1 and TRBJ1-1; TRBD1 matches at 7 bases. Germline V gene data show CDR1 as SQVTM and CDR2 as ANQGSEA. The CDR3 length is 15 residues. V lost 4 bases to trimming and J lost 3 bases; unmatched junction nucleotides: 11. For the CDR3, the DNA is TGCAGCGTTGGTCCAGGGGCGCAGGGGGACACTGAAGCTTTCTTT. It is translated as CSVGPGAQGDTEAFF.

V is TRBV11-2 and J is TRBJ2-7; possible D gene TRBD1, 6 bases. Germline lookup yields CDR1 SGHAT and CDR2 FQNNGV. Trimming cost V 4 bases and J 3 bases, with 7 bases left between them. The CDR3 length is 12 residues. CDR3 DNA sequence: TGTGCCAGCAGCTCAGGGGACTACGAGCAGTACTTC. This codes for CASSSGDYEQYF. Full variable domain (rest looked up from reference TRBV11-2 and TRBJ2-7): EAGVAQSPRYKIIEKRQSVAFWCNPISGHATLYWYQQILGQGPKLLIQFQNNGVVDDSQLPKDRFSAERLKGVDSTLKIQPAKLEDSAVYLCASSSGDYEQYFGPGTRLTVT.

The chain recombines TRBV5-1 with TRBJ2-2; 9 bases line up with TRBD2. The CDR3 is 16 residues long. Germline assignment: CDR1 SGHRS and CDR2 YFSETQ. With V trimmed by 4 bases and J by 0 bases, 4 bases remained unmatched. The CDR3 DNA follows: TGCGCCAGCAGCCTAACTAGCGGGTCGAACACCGGGGAGCTGTTTTTT. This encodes CASSLTSGSNTGELFF.

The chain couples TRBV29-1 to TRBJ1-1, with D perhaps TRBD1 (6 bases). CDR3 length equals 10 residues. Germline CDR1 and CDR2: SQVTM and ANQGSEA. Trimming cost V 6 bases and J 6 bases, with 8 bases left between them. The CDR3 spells CSVGQPEAFF. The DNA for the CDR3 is TGCAGCGTAGGACAGCCTGAAGCTTTCTTT.

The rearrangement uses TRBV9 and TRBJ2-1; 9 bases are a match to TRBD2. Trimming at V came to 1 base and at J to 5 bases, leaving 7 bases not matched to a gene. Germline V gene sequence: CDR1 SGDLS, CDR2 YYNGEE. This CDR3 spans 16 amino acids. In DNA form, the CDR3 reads TGTGCCAGCAGCGTAACCTGGGCGGGAGGGAACAATGAGCAGTTCTTC. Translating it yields CASSVTWAGGNNEQFF.

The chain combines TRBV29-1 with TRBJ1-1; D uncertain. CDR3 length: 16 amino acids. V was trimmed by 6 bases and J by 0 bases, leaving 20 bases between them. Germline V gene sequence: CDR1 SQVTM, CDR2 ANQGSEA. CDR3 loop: CSVSPTWPNMNTEAFF. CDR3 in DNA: TGCAGCGTCTCCCCCACCTGGCCCAACATGAACACTGAAGCTTTCTTT.

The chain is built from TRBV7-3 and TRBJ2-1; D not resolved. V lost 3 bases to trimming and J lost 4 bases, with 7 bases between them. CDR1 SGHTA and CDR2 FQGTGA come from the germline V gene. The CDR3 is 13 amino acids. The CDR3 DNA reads TGTGCCAGCAGCTTGCAGAATTACAATGAGCAGTTCTTC. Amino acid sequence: CASSLQNYNEQFF.

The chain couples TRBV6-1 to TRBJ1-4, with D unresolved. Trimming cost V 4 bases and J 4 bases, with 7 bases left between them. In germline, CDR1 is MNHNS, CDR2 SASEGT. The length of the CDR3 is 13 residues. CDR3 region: CASSGGINEKLFF. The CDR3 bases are TGTGCCAGCAGTGGAGGGATTAATGAAAAACTGTTTTTT.

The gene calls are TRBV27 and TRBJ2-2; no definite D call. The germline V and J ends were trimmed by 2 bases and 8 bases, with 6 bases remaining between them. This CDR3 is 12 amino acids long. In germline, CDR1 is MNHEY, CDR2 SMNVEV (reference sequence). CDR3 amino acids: CASSLRQGELFF. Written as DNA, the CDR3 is TGTGCCAGCAGTTTACGACAAGGGGAGCTGTTTTTT.

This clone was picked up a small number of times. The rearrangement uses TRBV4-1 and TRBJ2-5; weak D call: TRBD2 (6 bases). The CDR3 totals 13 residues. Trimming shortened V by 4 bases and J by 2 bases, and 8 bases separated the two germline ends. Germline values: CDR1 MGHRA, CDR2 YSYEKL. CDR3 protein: CASSLGLQETQYF. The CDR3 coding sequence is TGCGCCAGCAGCCTCGGACTACAAGAGACCCAGTACTTC.

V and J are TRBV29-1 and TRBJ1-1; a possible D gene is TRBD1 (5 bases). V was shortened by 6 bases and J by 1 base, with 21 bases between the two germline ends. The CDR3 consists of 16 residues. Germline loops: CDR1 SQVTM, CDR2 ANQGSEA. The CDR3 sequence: CSVRDGPNRGNTEAFF. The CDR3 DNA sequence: TGCAGCGTACGGGACGGACCCAATCGGGGGAACACTGAAGCTTTCTTT.

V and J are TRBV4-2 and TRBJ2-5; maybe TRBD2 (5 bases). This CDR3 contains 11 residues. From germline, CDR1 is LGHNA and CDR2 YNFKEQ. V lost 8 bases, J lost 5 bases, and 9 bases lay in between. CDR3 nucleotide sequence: TGTGCCAGCCGGGGAGAGGAGACCCAGTACTTC. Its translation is CASRGEETQYF.

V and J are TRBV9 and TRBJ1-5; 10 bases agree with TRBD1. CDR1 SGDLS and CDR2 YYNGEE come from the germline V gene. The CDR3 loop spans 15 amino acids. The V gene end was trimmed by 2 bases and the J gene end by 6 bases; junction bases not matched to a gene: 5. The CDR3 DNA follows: TGTGCCAGCAGCGTGGACGGACAGGGGGGTCAGCCCCAGCATTTT. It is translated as CASSVDGQGGQPQHF.

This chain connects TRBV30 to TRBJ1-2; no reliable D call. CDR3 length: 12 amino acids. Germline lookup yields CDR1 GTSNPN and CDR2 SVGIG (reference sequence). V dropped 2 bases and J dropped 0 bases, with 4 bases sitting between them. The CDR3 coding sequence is TGTGCCTGGAGTCCGTCTAACTATGGCTACACCTTC. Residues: CAWSPSNYGYTF.

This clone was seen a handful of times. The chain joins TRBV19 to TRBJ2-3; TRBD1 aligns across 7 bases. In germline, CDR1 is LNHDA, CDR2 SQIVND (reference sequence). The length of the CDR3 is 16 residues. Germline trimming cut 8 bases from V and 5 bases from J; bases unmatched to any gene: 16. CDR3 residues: CASSTGTDQWQDTQYF. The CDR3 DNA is TGTGCCAGTTCTACCGGGACAGACCAATGGCAAGATACGCAGTATTTT.

CDR3 protein: CASSQRSGGYNEQFF. For the CDR3, the DNA is TGTGCCAGCAGCCAGAGGTCGGGAGGTTACAATGAGCAGTTCTTC. This chain uses TRBV9 with TRBJ2-1, with TRBD2 matching over 7 bases. J lost 4 bases, V lost 4 bases, and 8 bases had no gene match. This CDR3 has 15 amino acids. Germline assignment: CDR1 SGDLS and CDR2 YYNGEE.

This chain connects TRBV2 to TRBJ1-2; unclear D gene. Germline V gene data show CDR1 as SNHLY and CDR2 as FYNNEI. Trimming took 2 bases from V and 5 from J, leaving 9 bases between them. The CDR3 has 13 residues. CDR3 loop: CASSEQEMYGYTF. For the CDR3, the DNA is TGTGCCAGCAGTGAACAGGAGATGTATGGCTACACCTTC.

The CDR3 sequence is CASRPDRGETQYF. CDR3 bases: TGTGCCAGCAGACCCGACAGGGGAGAGACCCAGTACTTC. This chain connects TRBV6-5 to TRBJ2-5; 8 bases are shared with TRBD1. V dropped 6 bases and J dropped 4; count of bases not matched to a gene: 4. The CDR3 length is 13 residues. Germline V gives CDR1 MNHEY, CDR2 SVGAGI.

Written as DNA, the CDR3 is TGTGCCAGCTTTTTGGGTCCTTCGGGCTACACCTTC. Translated, it gives CASFLGPSGYTF. The chain recombines TRBV7-9 with TRBJ1-2, with D unclear. V shed 8 bases and J shed 8 bases, with 15 bases lying between them. CDR3 length equals 12 residues. Germline loops: CDR1 SEHNR, CDR2 FQNEAQ (reference sequence).

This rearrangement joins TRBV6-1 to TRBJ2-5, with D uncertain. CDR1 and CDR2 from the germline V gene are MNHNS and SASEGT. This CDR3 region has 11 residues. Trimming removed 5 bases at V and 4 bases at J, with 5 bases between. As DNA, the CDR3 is TGTGCCAGCAGTTATAGAGAGACCCAGTACTTC. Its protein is CASSYRETQYF.

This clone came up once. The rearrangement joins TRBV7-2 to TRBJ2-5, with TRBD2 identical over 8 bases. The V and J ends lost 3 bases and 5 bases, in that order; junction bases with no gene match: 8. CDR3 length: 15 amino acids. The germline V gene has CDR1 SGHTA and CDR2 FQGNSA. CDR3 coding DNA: TGTGCCAGCAGCTTTAGCGCGGGAGGAATGGAGACCCAGTACTTC. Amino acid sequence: CASSFSAGGMETQYF.

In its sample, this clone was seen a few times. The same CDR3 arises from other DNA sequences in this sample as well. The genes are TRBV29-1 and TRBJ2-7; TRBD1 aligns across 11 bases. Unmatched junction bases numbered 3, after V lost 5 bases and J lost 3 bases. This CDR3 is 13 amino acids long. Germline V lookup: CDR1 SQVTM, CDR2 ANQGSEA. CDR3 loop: CSVTGTGGYEQYF. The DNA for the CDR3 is TGCAGCGTTACCGGGACAGGGGGCTACGAGCAGTACTTC.

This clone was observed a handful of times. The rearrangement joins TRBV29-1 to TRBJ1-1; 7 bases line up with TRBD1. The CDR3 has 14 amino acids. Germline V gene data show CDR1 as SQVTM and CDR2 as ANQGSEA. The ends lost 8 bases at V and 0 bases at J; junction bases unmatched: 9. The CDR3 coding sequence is TGCAGCTCGGAAAGGGGACAGATGAACACTGAAGCTTTCTTT. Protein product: CSSERGQMNTEAFF.

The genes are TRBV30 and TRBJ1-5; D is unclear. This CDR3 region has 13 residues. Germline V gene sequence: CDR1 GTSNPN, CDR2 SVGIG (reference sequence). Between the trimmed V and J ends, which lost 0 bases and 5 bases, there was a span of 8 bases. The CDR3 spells CAWSVADDQPQHF. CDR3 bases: TGTGCCTGGAGTGTAGCGGACGATCAGCCCCAGCATTTT.

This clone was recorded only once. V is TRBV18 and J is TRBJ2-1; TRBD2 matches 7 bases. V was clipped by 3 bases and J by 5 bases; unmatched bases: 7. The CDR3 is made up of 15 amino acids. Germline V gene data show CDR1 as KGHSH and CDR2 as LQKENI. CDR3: CASSPLAEMDNEQFF. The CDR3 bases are TGTGCCAGCTCACCCCTAGCGGAAATGGACAATGAGCAGTTCTTC. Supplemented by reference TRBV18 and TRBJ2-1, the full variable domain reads NAGVMQNPRHLVRRRGQEARLRCSPMKGHSHVYWYRQLPEEGLKFMVYLQKENIIDESGMPKERFSAEFPKEGPSILRIQQVVRGDSAAYFCASSPLAEMDNEQFFGPGTRLTVL.

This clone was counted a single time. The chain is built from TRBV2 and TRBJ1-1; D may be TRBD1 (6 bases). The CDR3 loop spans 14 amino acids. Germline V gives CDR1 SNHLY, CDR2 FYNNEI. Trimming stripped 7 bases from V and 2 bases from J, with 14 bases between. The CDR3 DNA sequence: TGTGCCAGCATCGAGGGGGGAACCAACACTGAAGCTTTCTTT. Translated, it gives CASIEGGTNTEAFF.

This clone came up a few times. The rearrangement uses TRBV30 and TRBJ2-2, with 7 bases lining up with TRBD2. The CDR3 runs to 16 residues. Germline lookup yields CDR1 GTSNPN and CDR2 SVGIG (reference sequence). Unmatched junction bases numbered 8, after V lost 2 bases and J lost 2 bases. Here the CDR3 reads CAWSPGGTYNTGELFF. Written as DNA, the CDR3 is TGTGCCTGGAGTCCCGGGGGGACTTATAACACCGGGGAGCTGTTTTTT.

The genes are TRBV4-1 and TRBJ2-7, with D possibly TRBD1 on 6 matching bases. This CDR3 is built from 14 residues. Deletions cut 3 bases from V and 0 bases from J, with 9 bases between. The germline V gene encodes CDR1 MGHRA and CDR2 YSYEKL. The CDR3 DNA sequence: TGCGCCAGCAGCCAGGGGGCCATCTCCTACGAGCAGTACTTC. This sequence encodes CASSQGAISYEQYF.